This TCR beta chain was recorded in a study of T cells expressing NK-cell markers. No DNA is given; TCRdb re-called the 5' RACE reads and lists each CDR3 protein once. The repertoire table contains roughly 350,000 distinct CDR3 sequences. The sequencing input was blood T cells: a sorted CD56 or NKG2C T cell subset, CD4+ or CD8+ T cells, or bulk PBMC T cells (not recorded which). This clonotype originated in a man aged 18-69 years in good health.

The CDR3 sequence: CASSFSPKRLGTGINWEQYF. This chain joins TRBV27 and TRBJ2-7; the TCRdb D gene call, TRBD1, has no DNA to confirm it. CDR1 and CDR2 (germline): MNHEY, SMNVEV (reference sequence). CDR3 length equals 20 residues.